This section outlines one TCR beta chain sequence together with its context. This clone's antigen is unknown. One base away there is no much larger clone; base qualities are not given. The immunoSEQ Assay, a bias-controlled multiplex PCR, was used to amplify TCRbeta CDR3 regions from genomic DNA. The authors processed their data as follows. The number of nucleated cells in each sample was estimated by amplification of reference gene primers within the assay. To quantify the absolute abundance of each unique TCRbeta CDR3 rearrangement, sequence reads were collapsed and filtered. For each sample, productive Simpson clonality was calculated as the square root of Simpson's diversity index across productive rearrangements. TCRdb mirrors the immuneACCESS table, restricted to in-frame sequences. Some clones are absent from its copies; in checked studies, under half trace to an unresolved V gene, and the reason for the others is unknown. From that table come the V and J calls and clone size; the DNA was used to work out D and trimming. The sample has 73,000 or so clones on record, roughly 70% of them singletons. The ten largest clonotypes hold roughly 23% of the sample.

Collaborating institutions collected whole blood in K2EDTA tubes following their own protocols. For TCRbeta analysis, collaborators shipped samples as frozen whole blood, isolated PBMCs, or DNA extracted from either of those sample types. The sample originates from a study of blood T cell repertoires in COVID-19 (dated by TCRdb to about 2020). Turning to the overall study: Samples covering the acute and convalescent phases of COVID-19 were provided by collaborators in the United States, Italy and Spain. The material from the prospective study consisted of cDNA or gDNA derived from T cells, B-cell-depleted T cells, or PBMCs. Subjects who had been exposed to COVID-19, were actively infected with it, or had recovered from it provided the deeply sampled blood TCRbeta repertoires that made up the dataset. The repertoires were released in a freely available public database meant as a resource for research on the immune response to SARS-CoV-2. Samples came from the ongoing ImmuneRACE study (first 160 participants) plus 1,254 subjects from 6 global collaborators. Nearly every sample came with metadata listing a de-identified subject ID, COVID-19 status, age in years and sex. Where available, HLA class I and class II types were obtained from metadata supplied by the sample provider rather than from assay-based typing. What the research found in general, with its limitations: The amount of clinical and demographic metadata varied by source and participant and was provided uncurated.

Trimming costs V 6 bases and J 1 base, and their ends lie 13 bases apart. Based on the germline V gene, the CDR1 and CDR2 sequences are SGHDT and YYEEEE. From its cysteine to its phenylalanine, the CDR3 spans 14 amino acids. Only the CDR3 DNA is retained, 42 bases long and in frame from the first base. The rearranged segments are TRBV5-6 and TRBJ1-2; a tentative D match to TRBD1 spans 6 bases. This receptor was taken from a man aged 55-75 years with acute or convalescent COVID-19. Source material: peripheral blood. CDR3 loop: CASIPGTLNYGYTF. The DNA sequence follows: TGTGCCAGCATCCCCGGGACACTTAACTATGGCTACACCTTC.